Below, 32 T cell receptor beta chains from the same sample are listed, as sequenced in a study of T cell clonality in common variable immunodeficiency. The protocol was immunoSEQ multiplex PCR, while the TCRdb copy is restricted to in-frame clones and leaves out a portion. The data show tens of thousands of clones, with none appearing a single time. Material for sequencing was peripheral blood mononuclear cells. Source of these receptors: a person aged 18 to 75 in good health.

This clone was seen at least ten times. The read gets to within 3 residues of the CDR3 end, and the germline J gene fills in the rest. Other DNA sequences in the same sample also yield this CDR3. The rearrangement joins TRBV20-1 to TRBJ2-1; 14 bases align to TRBD2. With V trimmed by 5 bases and J by 4 bases, 1 base remained unmatched. The germline V gene encodes CDR1 DFQATT and CDR2 SNEGSKA (reference sequence). This CDR3 has 14 residues. The chain's CDR3 is CSARLAGGYNEQFF. CDR3 DNA, as far as it was read: TGCAGTGCTCGACTAGCGGGGGGGTACAATGAG.

On this clone itself: The missing CDR3 end, 3 residues past where the read stops, is filled in from the germline J gene. This chain links TRBV19 with TRBJ1-5; 8 positions agree with TRBD1. Germline V lookup: CDR1 LNHDA, CDR2 SQIVND (reference sequence). Unmatched junction bases numbered 4, after V lost 9 bases and J lost 0 bases. There are 14 residues in the CDR3. The CDR3 loop is CASSGGPSNQPQHF. The sequenced part of the CDR3 DNA is TGTGCCAGCTCAGGGGGCCCTAGCAATCAGCCC.

This clone was observed many times. From the germline J gene comes the end of the CDR3, since the read stops 3 residues before it. The chain carries TRBV7-9 and TRBJ1-1; a possible D gene is TRBD1 (5 bases). Germline values: CDR1 SEHNR, CDR2 FQNEAQ (reference sequence). The CDR3 has 14 amino acids. The V and J ends lost 5 bases and 0 bases respectively, with 10 bases between them. Partial CDR3 DNA: TGTGCCAGCAGCCTCGTACAGGTGAACACTGAA. It yields the protein CASSLVQVNTE. The entire CDR3 protein is CASSLVQVNTEAFF.

Ten or more counts support this clone. The missing CDR3 end, 3 residues past where the read stops, is filled in from the germline J gene. The V gene is TRBV18, the J gene TRBJ1-4; 10 positions match TRBD1. The CDR3 is 17 amino acids. The V gene's germline CDR1 is KGHSH and CDR2 LQKENI. The trim removed 2 bases at V and 3 bases at J, leaving 6 bases unmatched. The CDR3 here is CASSPGDRGQANEKLFF. The CDR3 DNA, read in part, is TGTGCCAGCTCACCAGGCGACAGGGGGCAAGCTAATGAAAAA.

This clone has only a few counts. Read data end 3 residues before the CDR3 end; the end is taken from the germline J gene. The chain recombines TRBV7-8 with TRBJ1-2; D perhaps matches TRBD1 (6 bases). This CDR3 spans 15 amino acids. Per germline, CDR1 SGHVS and CDR2 FQNEAQ. V lost 2 bases, J lost 3 bases, and 13 bases lay in between. The CDR3 bases that were read are TGTGCCAGCAGCTTATCTCAGGGGCGCGACTATGGC. This gives the protein CASSLSQGRDYG. The CDR3 reads in full as CASSLSQGRDYGYTF.

In its sample, this clone was seen many times. The CDR3 end lies 3 residues beyond the end of the read and is filled in from the germline J gene. The chain links TRBV19 to TRBJ2-5; D perhaps matches TRBD1 (5 bases). Germline CDR1 and CDR2: LNHDA and SQIVND (reference sequence). CDR3 length: 14 residues. V lost 3 bases to trimming and J lost 5 bases, with 13 bases between them. The covered CDR3 bases are TGTGCCAGTAGTATTGGGCAGGGCGTGGAGACC. This gives the protein CASSIGQGVET. In full, the CDR3 reads CASSIGQGVETQYF.

This clone has just a few counts. Sequencing ends 3 residues short of the CDR3 end; the germline J gene provides the rest. V is TRBV2 and J is TRBJ1-3; a weak D match, TRBD1 (5 bases). The CDR3 has 15 residues. Germline V CDR1 and CDR2: SNHLY, FYNNEI. Trimming took off 2 bases at V and 4 bases at J, with 12 bases between the two ends. The DNA read from the CDR3 is TGTGCCAGCAGTGAAACGCGAGGGGCGGGAAACACC. Protein product: CASSETRGAGNT. The whole CDR3 is CASSETRGAGNTIYF.

The sample holds many counts of this clone. The sequence runs out 3 residues before the end of the CDR3; the remainder is reconstructed from the germline J gene. The chain uses TRBV24-1 and TRBJ2-3, with a possible D match to TRBD1 (6 bases). The CDR3 runs 13 residues. Germline CDR1 is KGHDR and CDR2 is SFDVKD. Trimming pared 4 bases from V and 4 bases from J, leaving 8 bases between. CDR3 sequence reads: CATSEPGADTQYF. Incomplete CDR3 DNA: TGTGCCACCAGTGAACCAGGGGCAGATACG.

This clone was observed many times. Sequencing ends 3 residues short of the CDR3 end; the germline J gene provides the rest. The chain is built from TRBV20-1 and TRBJ2-1, with TRBD2 as a possible D gene (6 bases). V was shortened by 3 bases and J by 4 bases, with 19 bases between the two germline ends. The CDR3 contains 16 residues. CDR1 is DFQATT, CDR2 SNEGSKA, per germline (reference sequence). CDR3 sequence: CSARIGGAGRYNEQFF. The part of the CDR3 DNA that was read is TGCAGTGCTAGGATTGGAGGGGCAGGAAGATACAATGAG.

This clone was counted ten times or more. The read finishes 3 residues shy of the CDR3 end, and the germline J gene is used to complete it. The rearrangement uses TRBV19 and TRBJ1-1; TRBD1 matches 10 bases. CDR3 length: 16 amino acids. With V trimmed by 1 base and J by 0 bases, 2 bases remained unmatched. Germline lookup yields CDR1 LNHDA and CDR2 SQIVND (reference sequence). The sequenced CDR3 bases are TGTGCCAGTAGTATAGGGGGACAGGGGATGAACACTGAA. It is translated as CASSIGGQGMNTE. The full-length CDR3 reads as CASSIGGQGMNTEAFF.

This clone has at least ten counts. The read stops 3 residues short of the end of the CDR3; the missing end is completed from the germline J gene. The chain carries TRBV7-9 and TRBJ2-2; possible D gene TRBD2, 6 bases. The V and J ends lost 5 bases and 6 bases respectively, with 13 bases between them. Germline CDR1 reads SEHNR; CDR2 reads FQNEAQ (reference sequence). The CDR3 totals 14 residues. The CDR3 bases that were read are TGTGCCAGCAGCCCGCAGGGAGGCGCCGGGGAG. Its translation is CASSPQGGAGE. The full CDR3 reads CASSPQGGAGELFF.

This clone was picked up many times. The CDR3 end is not reached by the read, which stops 3 residues before it; the germline J gene fills it in. V gene TRBV18 combines with J gene TRBJ2-3, with 9 bases identical to TRBD2. After removal of 3 bases from V and 4 bases from J, the junction contained 11 bases not matched to a gene. Germline V gene lookup returns CDR1 KGHSH and CDR2 LQKENI. CDR3 length: 17 residues. The CDR3 DNA, read in part, is TGTGCCAGCTCACCCCTGAGTAGCGGGAGCCCCGCAGATACG. It encodes CASSPLSSGSPADT. The CDR3 in full is CASSPLSSGSPADTQYF.

This clone was observed many times. The CDR3 extends 3 residues past the end of the read, so its final part is completed from the germline J gene. The chain links TRBV7-9 to TRBJ1-5; D is unclear. The CDR3 has 13 residues. Germline V gene lookup returns CDR1 SEHNR and CDR2 FQNEAQ (reference sequence). V was pared by 5 bases and J by 2 bases, with 7 bases between. The sequenced part of the CDR3 DNA is TGTGCCAGCAGCCCCGGGGGCAATCAGCCC. Translation: CASSPGGNQP. The complete CDR3 reads CASSPGGNQPQHF.

There are many counts of this clone. The read comes to an end 3 residues before the CDR3 does, leaving the germline J gene to fill in the end. The chain recombines TRBV19 with TRBJ2-7; D is possibly TRBD1 or TRBD2 (5 bases each). CDR3 length: 15 amino acids. CDR1 is LNHDA and CDR2 is SQIVND in the germline V gene (reference sequence). Between the trimmed V and J ends, which lost 3 bases and 0 bases, there was a span of 12 bases. CDR3 loop: CASSIAQGASYEQYF. The covered CDR3 bases are TGTGCCAGTAGTATCGCCCAGGGAGCCTCCTACGAG.

This clone was detected ten times or more. Read data end 3 residues before the CDR3 end; the end is taken from the germline J gene. The rearrangement uses TRBV16 and TRBJ2-2; 7 nucleotides match TRBD1. The CDR3 has 17 residues. Trimming at V came to 2 bases and at J to 1 base, leaving 7 bases not matched to a gene. CDR1 and CDR2 (germline): KGHSY, FQNENV. Partial CDR3 DNA: TGTGCCAGCAGCCAAACCTACAGGGGCGGGAACACCGGGGAG. This sequence encodes CASSQTYRGGNTGE. The whole CDR3 protein reads CASSQTYRGGNTGELFF.

This clone was detected ten times or more. The read finishes 3 residues shy of the CDR3 end, and the germline J gene is used to complete it. The chain uses TRBV19 and TRBJ1-4, with a possible D match to TRBD1 (5 bases). Germline V gene lookup returns CDR1 LNHDA and CDR2 SQIVND (reference sequence). This CDR3 spans 15 amino acids. V was shortened by 3 bases and J by 7 bases, with 15 bases between the two germline ends. Incomplete CDR3 DNA: TGTGCCAGTAGTATGGTGGGGGGAAATCGTGAAAAA. It codes for CASSMVGGNREK. The entire CDR3 protein is CASSMVGGNREKLFF.

This clone was counted ten times or more. The read halts 3 residues ahead of the CDR3 end, with the missing end drawn from the germline J gene. The chain is built from TRBV11-2 and TRBJ2-3, with D possibly matching TRBD2 (6 bases). The germline gives CDR1 SGHAT, CDR2 FQNNGV. The V end was cut by 4 bases, the J end by 4 bases, with 12 bases between. The CDR3 totals 14 residues. The part of the CDR3 DNA that was read is TGTGCCAGCAGCTCGCGGTTAGCGGCAGATACG. Translation gives CASSSRLAADT. Given in full, the CDR3 is CASSSRLAADTQYF.

This clone showed up many times. The DNA ends 3 residues before the CDR3 does, and the rest of the CDR3 is filled in from the germline J gene. The V and J genes are TRBV18 and TRBJ2-1; TRBD2 matches 7 bases. This CDR3 is built from 17 residues. V was clipped by 3 bases and J by 0 bases; unmatched bases: 8. Germline loops: CDR1 KGHSH, CDR2 LQKENI. Incomplete CDR3 DNA: TGTGCCAGCTCACCTCTCCATCTAGCGGACTCCTACAATGAG. Translation gives CASSPLHLADSYNE. The full CDR3 is CASSPLHLADSYNEQFF.

In its sample, this clone was seen many times. The sequence runs out 3 residues before the end of the CDR3; the remainder is reconstructed from the germline J gene. The V and J genes are TRBV29-1 and TRBJ2-4, with D perhaps matching TRBD2 (7 bases). Germline V gives CDR1 SQVTM, CDR2 ANQGSEA. The CDR3 has 14 amino acids. V lost 5 bases and J 6 bases, leaving 17 bases between the germline ends. Incomplete CDR3 DNA: TGCAGCGTTCCATGGGGGAGGGGGGGAAACATT. Residues: CSVPWGRGGNI. From start to end, the CDR3 is CSVPWGRGGNIQYF.

This clone has a count of ten or more. The DNA ends 3 residues before the CDR3 does, and the rest of the CDR3 is filled in from the germline J gene. V usage is TRBV6-1 and J usage is TRBJ2-2; weak D call: TRBD1 (6 bases). The CDR3 length is 14 residues. The V end lost 4 bases, the J end lost 5 bases, and 11 bases lay between the germline ends. Per germline, CDR1 MNHNS and CDR2 SASEGT. The CDR3 region is CASSVSRGTGELFF. CDR3 bases read: TGTGCCAGCAGTGTTTCCAGGGGAACCGGGGAG.

This clone has at least ten counts. The covered CDR3 bases are TGTGCCACTCTCCCGGCCTCGGGCACCGGGGAG. It codes for CATLPASGTGE. From start to end, the CDR3 is CATLPASGTGELFF. The chain combines TRBV10-3 with TRBJ2-2; no firm D call. The sequenced fragment ends 3 residues before the CDR3 boundary, so the rest is inferred from the germline J gene. CDR3 length: 14 amino acids. Germline V gene sequence: CDR1 ENHRY, CDR2 SYGVKD. Trimming stripped 10 bases from V and 4 bases from J, with 16 bases between.

As to this clone: The read ends 3 residues early relative to the CDR3; the germline J gene fills the gap. The chain joins TRBV5-1 to TRBJ1-1; D is perhaps TRBD1 (5 bases). The CDR3 spans 17 residues. Germline CDR1 reads SGHRS; CDR2 reads YFSETQ. Trimming removed 0 bases from V and 0 bases from J, with 15 bases in between. CDR3 in amino acids: CASSLDGAGYMNTEAFF. The sequenced CDR3 bases are TGCGCCAGCAGCTTGGATGGGGCGGGGTACATGAACACTGAA.

This clone appeared many times. The CDR3 reads CASSQQTGKTDTQYF. The sequenced CDR3 bases are TGTGCCAGCAGCCAACAGACAGGGAAGACAGATACG. The rearrangement uses TRBV7-9 and TRBJ2-3; TRBD1 agrees at 7 bases. The CDR3 end is not reached by the read, which stops 3 residues before it; the germline J gene fills it in. Germline values: CDR1 SEHNR, CDR2 FQNEAQ (reference sequence). The ends lost 5 bases at V and 3 bases at J; junction bases unmatched: 8. This CDR3 spans 15 amino acids. The variable domain in full, with the rest retrieved from reference TRBV7-9 and TRBJ2-3, is DTGVSQNPRHKITKRGQNVTFRCDPISEHNRLYWYRQTLGQGPEFLTYFQNEAQLEKSRLLSDRFSAERPKGSFSTLEIQRTEQGDSAMYLCASSQQTGKTDTQYFGPGTRLTVL.

The table lists this clone with many counts. Incomplete CDR3 DNA: TGCGCCAGCAGCCGTCTCCCCGCAGGGGGCGGTGAAAAA. Protein sequence: CASSRLPAGGGEK. The entire CDR3 reads CASSRLPAGGGEKLFF. J is TRBJ1-4 and V is TRBV4-1; 8 bases align to TRBD1. The sequenced fragment ends 3 residues before the CDR3 boundary, so the rest is inferred from the germline J gene. Trimming removed 4 bases from V and 7 bases from J; junction bases left unmatched: 11. This CDR3 region has 16 residues. Germline V CDR1 and CDR2: MGHRA, YSYEKL.

The sample holds many counts of this clone. The read comes to an end 3 residues before the CDR3 does, leaving the germline J gene to fill in the end. The genes are TRBV19 and TRBJ1-3; D is possibly TRBD1 (5 bases). The V gene lost 7 bases and the J gene lost 0 bases, with 13 bases spanning the gap. The CDR3 loop spans 15 amino acids. CDR1 is LNHDA, CDR2 SQIVND, per germline (reference sequence). The part of the CDR3 DNA that was read is TGTGCCAGTACCAGACAGCACCGCTCTGGAAACACC. Amino acids: CASTRQHRSGNT. The full CDR3 reads CASTRQHRSGNTIYF.

The sample holds many counts of this clone. CDR3 in amino acids: CASSYSYEGATTDTQYF. The sequenced part of the CDR3 DNA is TGTGCCAGCAGTTACTCATACGAGGGGGCGACGACAGATACG. The chain couples TRBV6-2 or TRBV6-3 to TRBJ2-3, with 7 bases that match TRBD1. The observed sequence ends 3 residues before the CDR3 terminus, with the missing tail filled in from the germline J gene. CDR1 is MNHEY, CDR2 SVGEGT, per germline. Trimming at V came to 0 bases and at J to 3 bases, leaving 9 bases not matched to a gene. There are 17 residues in the CDR3.

This clone was seen repeatedly, ten times or more. The read terminates 3 residues before the CDR3 end, so the remaining end is supplied by the germline J gene. The J gene is TRBJ2-3, the V gene TRBV10-3; possible D gene TRBD1, 6 bases. Germline CDR1 reads ENHRY; CDR2 reads SYGVKD. This CDR3 is built from 14 residues. V was clipped by 6 bases and J by 2 bases, with 12 bases between them. CDR3 sequence reads: CAIRPGANTDTQYF. The sequenced part of the CDR3 DNA is TGTGCCATCAGGCCAGGGGCCAACACAGATACG.

Many counts were recorded for this clone. The read ends 3 residues shy of where the CDR3 ends; the end is completed using the germline J gene. V and J are TRBV6-2 or TRBV6-3 and TRBJ1-5, with D unresolved. Germline V CDR1 and CDR2: MNHEY, SVGEGT. V lost 2 bases to trimming and J lost 2 bases, with 10 bases between them. The CDR3 has 15 amino acids. The sequenced CDR3 bases are TGTGCCAGCAGTTACGCAGCCGGGGGCAATCAGCCC. This codes for CASSYAAGGNQP. The full CDR3 protein is CASSYAAGGNQPQHF.

This clone occurred many times. The missing CDR3 end, 3 residues past where the read stops, is filled in from the germline J gene. This chain links TRBV20-1 with TRBJ2-7, with 10 bases fitting TRBD2. The CDR3 covers 14 residues. The V and J ends lost 5 bases and 1 base, in that order; junction bases with no gene match: 5. Germline CDR1 reads DFQATT; CDR2 reads SNEGSKA (reference sequence). CDR3 DNA, as far as it was read: TGCAGTGCTCCACTAGCGGGACTATCCTACGAG. Its translation: CSAPLAGLSYE. The complete CDR3 sequence is CSAPLAGLSYEQYF.

This clone was detected many times. The read comes to an end 3 residues before the CDR3 does, leaving the germline J gene to fill in the end. The J gene is TRBJ2-3, the V gene TRBV10-3, with D tentatively TRBD1 or TRBD2 (5 bases each). Deletions cut 6 bases from V and 1 base from J, with 17 bases between. Germline loops: CDR1 ENHRY, CDR2 SYGVKD. The length of the CDR3 is 16 residues. The sequenced CDR3 bases are TGTGCCATCAGGCCCCGAGGGGCTAGGGGCACAGATACG. Protein product: CAIRPRGARGTDT. The full CDR3 sequence reads CAIRPRGARGTDTQYF.

This clone was observed many times. Coverage ceases 3 residues before the CDR3 finishes, and the germline J gene fills in the end. V is TRBV5-1 and J is TRBJ2-5; 7 bases agree with TRBD1. This CDR3 is built from 14 residues. The germline CDR1 and CDR2 sequences are SGHRS and YFSETQ. The ends lost 0 bases at V and 1 base at J; junction bases unmatched: 0. The part of the CDR3 DNA that was read is TGCGCCAGCAGCTTGGACAGGGGCCAAGAGACC. Translation gives CASSLDRGQET. The full CDR3 protein reads CASSLDRGQETQYF. The full variable domain, rest sourced from reference TRBV5-1 and TRBJ2-5, is KAGVTQTPRYLIKTRGQQVTLSCSPISGHRSVSWYQQTPGQGLQFLFEYFSETQRNKGNFPGRFSGRQFSNSRSEMNVSTLELGDSALYLCASSLDRGQETQYFGPGTRLLVL.

This clone was observed many times. CDR3 in amino acids: CSALAEGNEQFF. The part of the CDR3 DNA that was read is TGCAGTGCCCTAGCGGAGGGGAATGAG. J is TRBJ2-1 and V is TRBV20-1; TRBD2 aligns across 7 bases. Read coverage stops 3 residues before the CDR3 terminus; the germline J gene supplies the remainder. J gave up 7 bases and V 6 bases, and 6 bases lay outside the gene matches. CDR3 size: 12 residues. Germline assignment: CDR1 DFQATT and CDR2 SNEGSKA (reference sequence).